The next 27 T cell receptor beta chains were all read from a single sample in a study of identical twins. TCRdb ran MiXCR on the 5' RACE reads and lists one entry per CDR3 protein. This sample has 400,000 to 650,000 distinct CDR3 sequences; roughly a fifth occur once, and the top ten carry under 0.95%. The same sample was also used in a study of T cells expressing NK-cell markers.

Sequencing was performed on CD4+ T cells sorted from blood. Receptor source: a woman aged 18-29 years in good health.

The table lists this clonotype with a few counts. V is TRBV20-1 and J is TRBJ2-3; the match to TRBD2 covers 7 bases. This CDR3 region has 16 residues. Germline assignment: CDR1 DFQATT and CDR2 SNEGSKA (reference sequence). Trimming removed 0 bases from V and 2 bases from J; junction bases left unmatched: 8. The CDR3 DNA is TGCAGTGCTAGAGAAATGAGCGGGATATCCACAGATACGCAGTATTTT. This translates into CSAREMSGISTDTQYF.

This clonotype was observed a handful of times. The rearrangement joins TRBV10-3 to TRBJ1-2, with D unresolved. This CDR3 is 12 amino acids long. The ends were cut back, 3 bases at V and 6 bases at J, with 8 bases in the middle. Germline V gives CDR1 ENHRY, CDR2 SYGVKD. As DNA, the CDR3 is TGTGCCATCAGTGATTTGGGAAATGGCTACACCTTC. Translation gives CAISDLGNGYTF.

This rearrangement joins TRBV5-4 to TRBJ1-1, with a tentative D call TRBD1 (5 bases). This CDR3 has 14 residues. Trimming pared 7 bases from V and 2 bases from J, leaving 15 bases between. The germline gives CDR1 SGHNT, CDR2 YYREEE (reference sequence). This chain's CDR3 is CASSFVGTNTEAFF. The CDR3 coding sequence is TGTGCCAGCTCCTTCGTCGGGACCAACACTGAAGCTTTCTTT.

This clonotype turned up a few times. The chain uses TRBV7-9 and TRBJ2-1; 10 bases agree with TRBD2. CDR3 size: 16 residues. Looked up from germline, CDR1 is SEHNR and CDR2 is FQNEAQ (reference sequence). V dropped 2 bases and J dropped 8; count of bases not matched to a gene: 9. CDR3 loop: CASSLIRAGGPDEQFF. CDR3 nucleotide sequence: TGTGCCAGCAGCTTAATACGAGCGGGAGGGCCTGATGAGCAGTTCTTC.

The V call is TRBV20-1, the J call TRBJ2-1; 7 nucleotides match TRBD2. J was trimmed by 2 bases and V by 0 bases; bases with no gene match: 4. This CDR3 is built from 15 residues. Germline V CDR1 and CDR2: DFQATT, SNEGSKA (reference sequence). The chain's CDR3 is CSARDAGEPYNEQFF. The CDR3 DNA reads TGCAGTGCTAGAGATGCGGGGGAACCCTACAATGAGCAGTTCTTC.

This clonotype has a handful of counts. Here the CDR3 reads CASTVLSSPPIYGYTF. The CDR3 bases are TGTGCCAGCACAGTCCTGAGCTCGCCGCCTATATATGGCTACACCTTC. The J gene is TRBJ1-2, the V gene TRBV7-9; no clear D. Germline lookup yields CDR1 SEHNR and CDR2 FQNEAQ (reference sequence). With 7 bases removed from V and 5 bases from J, the gap between germline ends came to 23 bases. The CDR3 covers 16 residues.

This sequence joins TRBV6-5 and TRBJ2-4, with TRBD1 matching 11 bases. This CDR3 contains 14 residues. Germline V gene sequence: CDR1 MNHEY, CDR2 SVGAGI. J lost 8 bases, V lost 2 bases, and 2 bases had no gene match. Here the CDR3 reads CASSYAGQGDIQYF. The CDR3 nucleotides read TGTGCCAGCAGTTACGCGGGACAGGGGGACATTCAGTACTTC.

A few counts support this clonotype. The chain has TRBV29-1 and TRBJ1-1; 10 nucleotides align to TRBD1. The CDR3 extends over 14 amino acids. Germline-derived CDR1 and CDR2 are SQVTM and ANQGSEA. The V segment lost 4 bases and the J segment 3 bases; nucleotides outside the gene matches: 5. CDR3 protein: CSVVRDRGYTEAFF. The CDR3 nucleotides are TGCAGCGTTGTTAGGGACAGGGGCTACACTGAAGCTTTCTTT.

This chain uses TRBV19 with TRBJ1-1; the match to TRBD1 covers 7 bases. The CDR3 runs to 14 residues. Per the germline V gene, CDR1 is LNHDA and CDR2 is SQIVND (reference sequence). Trimming took 7 bases from V and 0 from J; bases not matched to a gene: 5. The CDR3 sequence: CASTTGRVNTEAFF. In DNA, the CDR3 is TGTGCCAGTACGACAGGGAGGGTGAACACTGAAGCTTTCTTT.

The CDR3 spells CASSTNRRGRDEQFF. The CDR3 coding sequence is TGTGCCAGCAGCACAAACCGCAGGGGGCGCGATGAGCAGTTCTTC. V is TRBV7-7 and J is TRBJ2-1, with 8 bases lining up with TRBD1. The germline V gene has CDR1 SSHAT and CDR2 FNYEAQ (reference sequence). The CDR3 sequence is 15 residues long. V gave up 5 bases and J gave up 8 bases; unmatched junction bases: 11.

This sequence joins TRBV7-8 and TRBJ2-2; 11 nucleotides match TRBD2. CDR1 and CDR2 (germline): SGHVS, FQNEAQ. This CDR3 comprises 17 residues. V shed 8 bases and J 5 bases; nucleotides not matched to a gene: 13. In DNA, the CDR3 is TGTGCCAGCCTAACTAGCGGGAGACGAACTGGAACCGGGGAGCTGTTTTTT. Protein sequence: CASLTSGRRTGTGELFF.

The sample holds a few counts of this clonotype. The chain links TRBV7-2 to TRBJ2-7, with 8 bases lining up with TRBD1. Germline V gene lookup returns CDR1 SGHTA and CDR2 FQGNSA. This CDR3 contains 14 residues. Trimming took 5 bases from V and 3 from J; bases not matched to a gene: 6. The CDR3 here is CASSRTGKIYEQYF. CDR3 sequence (DNA): TGTGCCAGCAGCCGGACAGGGAAAATCTACGAGCAGTACTTC.

The chain is built from TRBV7-2 and TRBJ1-5; tentatively, D is TRBD1 (5 bases). CDR3 length: 15 amino acids. Per germline, CDR1 SGHTA and CDR2 FQGNSA. Trimming removed 5 bases from V and 1 base from J, with 12 bases in between. The CDR3 DNA reads as TGTGCCAGCAGCCCAAGGAGGGACAGCAATCAGCCCCAGCATTTT. It translates to CASSPRRDSNQPQHF.

The chain links TRBV15 to TRBJ2-5; possible D gene TRBD2, 5 bases. Trimming removed 5 bases at V and 2 bases at J, with 15 bases between. The CDR3 extends over 15 amino acids. Per the germline V gene, CDR1 is LNHNV and CDR2 is YYDKDF (reference sequence). The DNA of the CDR3 is TGTGCCACCAGCCGTGGCGGGCGAGGTCAAGAGACCCAGTACTTC. As protein: CATSRGGRGQETQYF.

The rearrangement uses TRBV10-3 and TRBJ1-1, with 7 positions matching TRBD1. Germline assignment: CDR1 ENHRY and CDR2 SYGVKD. J gave up 0 bases and V 6 bases, and 4 bases lay outside the gene matches. The CDR3 has 14 amino acids. CDR3 DNA: TGTGCCATCAGGGTAACAGGGGTGAACACTGAAGCTTTCTTT. Residues: CAIRVTGVNTEAFF.

V is TRBV5-1 and J is TRBJ2-3; 12 bases agree with TRBD2. Per the germline V gene, CDR1 is SGHRS and CDR2 is YFSETQ. The CDR3 spans 15 residues. V was clipped by 5 bases and J by 6 bases; unmatched bases: 7. The CDR3 protein is CASSYASGGDDTQYF. In nucleotides, the CDR3 is TGCGCCAGCAGTTACGCTAGCGGGGGGGATGATACGCAGTATTTT.

This clonotype was seen a handful of times. This chain joins TRBV20-1 and TRBJ2-3; unclear D gene. Germline loops: CDR1 DFQATT, CDR2 SNEGSKA (reference sequence). Trimming stripped 2 bases from V and 1 base from J, with 7 bases between. The CDR3 runs 13 residues. In DNA, the CDR3 is TGCAGTGCTAGATCTGGCCGCACAGATACGCAGTATTTT. It is translated as CSARSGRTDTQYF.

A few counts support this clonotype. V is TRBV20-1 and J is TRBJ2-3; 7 bases align to TRBD2. Losses at the gene ends were 4 bases for V and 2 bases for J; bases not matched to a gene: 6. Germline loops: CDR1 DFQATT, CDR2 SNEGSKA (reference sequence). The CDR3 sequence is 14 residues long. The DNA of the CDR3 is TGCAGTGCTATTGCGGGGGATTCCACAGATACGCAGTATTTT. Encoded protein: CSAIAGDSTDTQYF.

This clonotype turned up a few times. The V and J genes are TRBV12-5 and TRBJ2-3; no firm D call. The CDR3 totals 14 residues. CDR1 LGHNT and CDR2 FRNRAP come from the germline V gene. V lost 4 bases to trimming and J lost 4 bases, with 12 bases between them. CDR3 nucleotides: TGTGCTAGTGGTTCCCCGGCCGGTGCAGATACGCAGTATTTT. This encodes CASGSPAGADTQYF.

This clonotype was seen a few times. The chain recombines TRBV12-3 or TRBV12-4 with TRBJ2-3; D may be TRBD1 or TRBD2 (6 bases each). CDR3 length: 14 residues. The V end was cut by 6 bases, the J end by 2 bases, with 12 bases between. CDR3 bases: TGTGCCAGCAGGTTCGGGGGCACCACAGATACGCAGTATTTT. Translating it yields CASRFGGTTDTQYF.

Regarding this clonotype: At one of its ends the junction is not consistent with the germline gene, which may arise from a read error. The chain couples TRBV7-2 to TRBJ2-5; 12 bases match TRBD2. Germline CDR1 and CDR2: SGHTA and FQGNSA. This CDR3 has 14 amino acids. The CDR3 region has the DNA TGTGCCAGCAGCCTAGCGGGGGGGCCGGGGACCCAGTACTTC. Protein: CASSLAGGPGTQYF.

This clonotype was seen a handful of times. The rearrangement uses TRBV20-1 and TRBJ2-3; TRBD2 might be the D (5 bases). Germline V lookup: CDR1 DFQATT, CDR2 SNEGSKA (reference sequence). Trimming removed 6 bases from V and 2 bases from J, with 15 bases in between. CDR3 length equals 14 residues. The CDR3 DNA sequence: TGCAGTGCCCCCAGAGGGTGGGACACAGATACGCAGTATTTT. This encodes CSAPRGWDTDTQYF.

This clonotype was counted a few times. The chain couples TRBV10-1 to TRBJ2-7; D is perhaps TRBD1 (6 bases). V lost 2 bases and J 5 bases, leaving 10 bases between the germline ends. CDR3 size: 13 residues. The V gene's germline CDR1 is WNHNN and CDR2 SYGVQD (reference sequence). The CDR3 DNA follows: TGCGCCAGCAGTGAGGGACAGTACGACGAGCAGTACTTC. As protein: CASSEGQYDEQYF.

The V and J genes are TRBV12-3 or TRBV12-4 and TRBJ2-1; tentatively, D is TRBD1 (5 bases). The CDR3 runs to 13 residues. With 8 bases removed from V and 3 bases from J, the gap between germline ends came to 11 bases. The CDR3, as DNA: TGTGCCAGCGCCGAAAGGGGCTACAATGAGCAGTTCTTC. Amino acids: CASAERGYNEQFF.

This clonotype has only a few counts. This chain uses TRBV20-1 with TRBJ2-5; 8 nucleotides align to TRBD2. CDR3 size: 15 residues. The trim removed 4 bases at V and 2 bases at J, leaving 9 bases unmatched. Per germline, CDR1 DFQATT and CDR2 SNEGSKA (reference sequence). The CDR3 is CSATWGSGVQETQYF. The CDR3 nucleotides are TGCAGTGCTACCTGGGGTAGCGGGGTACAAGAGACCCAGTACTTC.

This clonotype was seen a handful of times. The V gene is TRBV12-3 or TRBV12-4, the J gene TRBJ2-5, with D tentatively TRBD2 (5 bases). Trimming removed 10 bases at V and 5 bases at J, with 11 bases between. The CDR3 loop spans 11 amino acids. The CDR3 region is CATARGETQYF. The CDR3 nucleotides read TGTGCCACCGCAAGAGGGGAGACCCAGTACTTC.

The chain recombines TRBV3-1 with TRBJ1-2; TRBD1 matches 7 bases. The CDR3 totals 15 residues. Germline CDR1 and CDR2: LGHDT and YNNKEL (reference sequence). The J segment lost 7 bases and the V segment lost 3 bases, leaving 11 bases of the junction unmatched. Here the CDR3 reads CASSHSGVRGLGYTF. CDR3 bases: TGTGCCAGCAGCCACTCAGGTGTGAGGGGGCTTGGCTACACCTTC.